The 2 T cell receptor beta chains below come from one sample, sequenced in a study of shared clonotypes between healthy human individuals. The repertoire was sequenced with immunoSEQ multiplex PCR; TCRdb's copy has only in-frame clones and lacks some. There are about 470,000 clones in the sample; 70% to 80% occur only once, and 13% lies in the top ten. The sequencing input was PBMCs. All receptors come from a woman in her thirties or forties in good health. Some clones in this sample may be carry-over from other donors' samples.

This chain joins TRBV14 and TRBJ2-1; maybe TRBD2 (5 bases). From germline, CDR1 is SGHDN and CDR2 FVKESK. V gave up 6 bases and J gave up 8 bases, with 20 bases separating them. The CDR3 length is 15 residues. CDR3 region: CASRPSGLPFHEQFF. The DNA of the CDR3 is TGTGCCAGCAGGCCGTCAGGACTCCCTTTCCATGAGCAGTTCTTC.

This clone was counted a few times. The rearrangement joins TRBV5-1 to TRBJ2-7, with 8 positions matching TRBD2. V lost 0 bases and J lost 5; bases outside the gene matches: 10. This CDR3 spans 16 amino acids. Germline CDR1 reads SGHRS; CDR2 reads YFSETQ. The CDR3 is CASSLAGLGTFDEQYF. For the CDR3, the DNA is TGCGCCAGCAGCTTGGCGGGACTAGGGACATTCGACGAGCAGTACTTC.